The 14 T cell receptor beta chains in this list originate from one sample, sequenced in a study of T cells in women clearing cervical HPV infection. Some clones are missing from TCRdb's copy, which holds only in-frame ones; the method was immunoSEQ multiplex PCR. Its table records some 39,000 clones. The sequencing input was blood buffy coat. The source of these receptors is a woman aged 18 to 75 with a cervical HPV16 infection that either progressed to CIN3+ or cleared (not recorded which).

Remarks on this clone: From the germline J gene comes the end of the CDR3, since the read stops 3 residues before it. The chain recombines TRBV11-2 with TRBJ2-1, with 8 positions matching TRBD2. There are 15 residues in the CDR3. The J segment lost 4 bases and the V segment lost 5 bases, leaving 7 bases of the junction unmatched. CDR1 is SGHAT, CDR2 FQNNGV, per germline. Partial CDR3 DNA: TGTGCCAGCAGCATGACTAGCGAGATTTACAATGAG. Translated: CASSMTSEIYNE. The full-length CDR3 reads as CASSMTSEIYNEQFF.

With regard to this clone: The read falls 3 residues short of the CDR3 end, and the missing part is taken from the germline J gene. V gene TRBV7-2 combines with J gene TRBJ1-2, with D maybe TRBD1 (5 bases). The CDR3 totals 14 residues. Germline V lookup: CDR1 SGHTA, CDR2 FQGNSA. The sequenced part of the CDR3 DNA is TGTGCCAGCAGCTCCAGGGACTGGAACAATGAC. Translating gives CASSSRDWNND. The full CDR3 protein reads CASSSRDWNNDYTF.

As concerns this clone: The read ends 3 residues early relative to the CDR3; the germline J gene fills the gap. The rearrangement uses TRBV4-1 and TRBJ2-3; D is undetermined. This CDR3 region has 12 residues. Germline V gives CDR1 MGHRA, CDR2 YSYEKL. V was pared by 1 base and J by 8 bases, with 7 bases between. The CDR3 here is CASSQVTGTQYF. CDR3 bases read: TGCGCCAGCAGCCAAGTAACTGGTACG.

CDR3 DNA (partial): TGTGCCAGCAGCCAAGATCTTTGGTCCTACTCTGGAAACACC. Protein: CASSQDLWSYSGNT. The CDR3 as a whole reads CASSQDLWSYSGNTIYF. V gene TRBV14 combines with J gene TRBJ1-3; the D is unclear. The read ends 3 residues before the CDR3 terminus; that terminus is restored from the germline J gene. Looked up from germline, CDR1 is SGHDN and CDR2 is FVKESK. V shed 0 bases and J shed 0 bases, with 12 bases lying between them. The CDR3 runs 17 residues.

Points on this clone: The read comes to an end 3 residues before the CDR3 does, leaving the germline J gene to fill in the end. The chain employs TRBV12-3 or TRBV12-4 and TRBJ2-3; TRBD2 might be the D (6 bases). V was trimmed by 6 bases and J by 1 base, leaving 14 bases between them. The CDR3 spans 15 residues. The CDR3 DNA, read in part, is TGTGCCAGCAGCGGATCGGCTAGCGGCACAGATACG. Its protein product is CASSGSASGTDT. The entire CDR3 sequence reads CASSGSASGTDTQYF.

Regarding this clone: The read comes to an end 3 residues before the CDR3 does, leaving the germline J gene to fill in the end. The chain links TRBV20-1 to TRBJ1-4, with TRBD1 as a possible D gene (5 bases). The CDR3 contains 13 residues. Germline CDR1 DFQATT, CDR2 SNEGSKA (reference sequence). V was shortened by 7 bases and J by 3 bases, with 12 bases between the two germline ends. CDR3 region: CSVPTDANEKLFF. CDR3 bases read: TGCAGTGTTCCGACAGATGCTAATGAAAAA.

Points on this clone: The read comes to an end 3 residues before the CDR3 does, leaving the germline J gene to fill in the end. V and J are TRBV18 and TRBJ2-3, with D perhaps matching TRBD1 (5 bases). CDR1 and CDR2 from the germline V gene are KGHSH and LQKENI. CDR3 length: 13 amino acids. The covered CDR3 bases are TGTGCCAGCTCCCTGGGGCTGCAAGAGACG. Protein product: CASSLGLQET. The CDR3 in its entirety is CASSLGLQETQYF. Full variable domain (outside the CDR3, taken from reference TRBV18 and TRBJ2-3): NAGVMQNPRHLVRRRGQEARLRCSPMKGHSHVYWYRQLPEEGLKFMVYLQKENIIDESGMPKERFSAEFPKEGPSILRIQQVVRGDSAAYFCASSLGLQETQYFGPGTRLTVL.

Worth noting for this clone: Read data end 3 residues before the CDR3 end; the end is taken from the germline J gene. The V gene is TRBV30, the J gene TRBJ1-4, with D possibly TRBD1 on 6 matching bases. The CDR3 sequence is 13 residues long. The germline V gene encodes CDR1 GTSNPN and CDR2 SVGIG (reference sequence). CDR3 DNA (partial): TGTGCCTGGACCCAACAGGGTAGTTCACCA. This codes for CAWTQQGSSP. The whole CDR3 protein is CAWTQQGSSPLFF.

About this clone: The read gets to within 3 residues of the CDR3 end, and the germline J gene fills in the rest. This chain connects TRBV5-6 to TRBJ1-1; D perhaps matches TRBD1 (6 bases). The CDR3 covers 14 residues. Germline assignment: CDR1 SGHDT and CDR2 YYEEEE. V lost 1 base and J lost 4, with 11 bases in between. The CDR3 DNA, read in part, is TGTGCCAGCAGCTTGACAGGGTACGGCACTGAA. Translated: CASSLTGYGTE. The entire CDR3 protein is CASSLTGYGTEAFF.

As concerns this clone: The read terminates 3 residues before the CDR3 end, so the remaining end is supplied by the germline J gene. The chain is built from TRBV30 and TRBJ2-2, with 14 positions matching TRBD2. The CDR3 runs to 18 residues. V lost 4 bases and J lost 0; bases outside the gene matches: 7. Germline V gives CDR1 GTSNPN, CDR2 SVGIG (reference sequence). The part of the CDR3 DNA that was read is TGTGCCTGGATTGGGACTAGCGGGAGTTTCGCGAACACCGGGGAG. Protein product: CAWIGTSGSFANTGE. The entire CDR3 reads CAWIGTSGSFANTGELFF.

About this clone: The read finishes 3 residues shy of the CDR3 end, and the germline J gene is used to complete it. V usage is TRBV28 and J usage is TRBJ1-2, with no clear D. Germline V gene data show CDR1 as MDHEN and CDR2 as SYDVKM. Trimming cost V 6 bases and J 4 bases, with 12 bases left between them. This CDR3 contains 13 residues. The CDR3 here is CASRLQSFYGYTF. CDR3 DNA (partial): TGTGCCAGCAGACTTCAAAGTTTCTATGGC.

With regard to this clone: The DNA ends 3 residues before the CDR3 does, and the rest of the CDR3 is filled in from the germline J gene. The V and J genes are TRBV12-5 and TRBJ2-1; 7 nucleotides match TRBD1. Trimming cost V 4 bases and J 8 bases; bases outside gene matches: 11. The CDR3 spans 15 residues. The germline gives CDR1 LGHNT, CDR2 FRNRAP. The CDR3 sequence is CASGSPGGIRDEQFF. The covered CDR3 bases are TGTGCTAGTGGTTCTCCAGGGGGAATTAGGGATGAG.

The CDR3 reads CASSLGDKPGNIQYF. CDR3 DNA, as far as it was read: TGTGCCAGCAGCTTGGGGGACAAACCAGGAAACATT. This chain joins TRBV5-5 and TRBJ2-4; possible D gene TRBD1, 6 bases. The read stops 3 residues short of the end of the CDR3; the missing end is completed from the germline J gene. Trimming took 0 bases from V and 6 from J, leaving 13 bases between them. The CDR3 runs to 15 residues. Germline V CDR1 and CDR2: SGHKS, YYEKEE (reference sequence).

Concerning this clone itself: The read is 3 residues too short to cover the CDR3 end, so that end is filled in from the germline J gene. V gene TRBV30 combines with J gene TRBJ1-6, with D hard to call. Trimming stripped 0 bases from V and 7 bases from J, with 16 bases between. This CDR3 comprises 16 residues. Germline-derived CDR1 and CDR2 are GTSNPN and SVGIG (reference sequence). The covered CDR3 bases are TGTGCCTGGAGTGTACGAGGCAGCCGACAAAATTCACCC. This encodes CAWSVRGSRQNSP. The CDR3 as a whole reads CAWSVRGSRQNSPLHF. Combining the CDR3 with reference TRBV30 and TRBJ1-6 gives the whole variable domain SQTIHQWPATLVQPVGSPLSLECTVEGTSNPNLYWYRQAAGRGLQLLFYSVGIGQISSEVPQNLSASRPQDRQFILSSKKLLLSDSGFYLCAWSVRGSRQNSPLHFGNGTRLTVT.